This entry lists 10 T cell receptor beta chains sequenced from one sample in a study of T cell responses to AZD1222 COVID-19 vaccine. The assay was immunoSEQ multiplex PCR, and TCRdb's table has in-frame clones only and misses some. Of about 160,000 clones listed, about 90% were seen once; the top ten hold 4.4%. The input for sequencing was peripheral blood, taken on day 0 of MenACWY control vaccination. All receptors come from an adult in good health.

The genes are TRBV19 and TRBJ1-4; maybe TRBD1 (6 bases). Germline V gene lookup returns CDR1 LNHDA and CDR2 SQIVND (reference sequence). This CDR3 region has 15 residues. V gave up 2 bases and J gave up 8 bases, with 15 bases separating them. In DNA form, the CDR3 reads TGTGCCAGTAGTATACGTGAGACAGGACGCGAAAAACTGTTTTTT. It translates to CASSIRETGREKLFF.

This chain joins TRBV9 and TRBJ2-2; unclear D gene. The length of the CDR3 is 12 residues. Trimming took 0 bases from V and 10 from J, leaving 7 bases between them. Germline-derived CDR1 and CDR2 are SGDLS and YYNGEE. In DNA, the CDR3 is TGTGCCAGCAGCGTAGTCGAGACGGAGCTGTTTTTT. This gives the protein CASSVVETELFF. Complete variable domain (other parts from reference TRBV9 and TRBJ2-2): DSGVTQTPKHLITATGQRVTLRCSPRSGDLSVYWYQQSLDQGLQFLIQYYNGEERAKGNILERFSAQQFPDLHSELNLSSLELGDSALYFCASSVVETELFFGEGSRLTVL.

J is TRBJ1-2 and V is TRBV9; D unresolved. This CDR3 has 14 residues. CDR1 is SGDLS, CDR2 YYNGEE, per germline. V lost 3 bases and J lost 8, with 17 bases in between. The CDR3 sequence: CASSEQTGMGGYTF. Written as DNA, the CDR3 is TGTGCCAGCAGCGAACAGACTGGGATGGGCGGCTACACCTTC.

V and J are TRBV6-1 and TRBJ2-1; no clear D. The CDR3 spans 15 residues. Trimming shortened V by 0 bases and J by 0 bases, and 6 bases separated the two germline ends. CDR1 and CDR2 (germline): MNHNS, SASEGT. In nucleotides, the CDR3 is TGTGCCAGCAGTGAAGCTTCCAGCTCCTACAATGAGCAGTTCTTC. Encoded protein: CASSEASSSYNEQFF.

The chain links TRBV7-2 to TRBJ2-3, with 12 bases lining up with TRBD2. Germline assignment: CDR1 SGHTA and CDR2 FQGNSA. The length of the CDR3 is 16 residues. The ends lost 4 bases at V and 10 bases at J; junction bases unmatched: 12. This chain's CDR3 is CASSYPSGRAAAPQYF. In DNA form, the CDR3 reads TGTGCCAGCAGCTATCCTAGCGGGAGGGCTGCGGCGCCGCAGTATTTT.

The V call is TRBV11-2, the J call TRBJ1-5, with 8 bases fitting TRBD1. The V gene end was trimmed by 3 bases and the J gene end by 6 bases; junction bases not matched to a gene: 7. The germline gives CDR1 SGHAT, CDR2 FQNNGV. The CDR3 contains 15 residues. The CDR3, as DNA: TGTGCCAGCAGCTTGGGGACAGGTAGCGGTCAGCCCCAGCATTTT. Protein sequence: CASSLGTGSGQPQHF.

In its sample, this clone was seen once. This sequence joins TRBV10-3 and TRBJ2-7; TRBD1 aligns across 10 bases. Germline trimming cut 6 bases from V and 2 bases from J; bases unmatched to any gene: 4. The CDR3 sequence is 14 residues long. CDR1 is ENHRY and CDR2 is SYGVKD in the germline V gene. The CDR3 reads CAIRSGTGAYEQYF. Here the CDR3 DNA reads TGTGCCATCAGATCCGGGACAGGGGCCTACGAGCAGTACTTC.

The CDR3, as DNA: TGTGCCAGCAGCCAAGACGTAGCAGAGGACACCATATATTTT. Translation gives CASSQDVAEDTIYF. This rearrangement joins TRBV3-1 (or the pseudogene TRBV3-2) to TRBJ1-3; D remains ambiguous. CDR1 is LGHDT and CDR2 is YNNKEL in the germline V gene (reference sequence). The V end lost 0 bases, the J end lost 8 bases, and 11 bases lay between the germline ends. This CDR3 spans 14 amino acids.

The rearrangement joins TRBV7-9 to TRBJ1-1; unclear D gene. Trimming shortened V by 6 bases and J by 9 bases, and 14 bases separated the two germline ends. Germline values: CDR1 SEHNR, CDR2 FQNEAQ (reference sequence). This CDR3 is 12 amino acids long. CDR3 amino acids: CASSLTVRKAFF. CDR3 sequence (DNA): TGTGCCAGCAGTTTAACGGTCCGAAAAGCTTTCTTT. The variable domain in full, completed from reference TRBV7-9 and TRBJ1-1, reads DTGVSQNPRHKITKRGQNVTFRCDPISEHNRLYWYRQTLGQGPEFLTYFQNEAQLEKSRLLSDRFSAERPKGSFSTLEIQRTEQGDSAMYLCASSLTVRKAFFGQGTRLTVV.

The chain is built from TRBV19 and TRBJ1-3; D gene ambiguous. Germline CDR1 LNHDA, CDR2 SQIVND (reference sequence). CDR3 length: 12 amino acids. V was shortened by 10 bases and J by 0 bases, with 7 bases between the two germline ends. The CDR3 coding sequence is TGTGCCATTATGAGCTCTGGAAACACCATATATTTT. Its protein product is CAIMSSGNTIYF.